This T cell receptor (beta chain) was captured by sequencing in a study of cytomegalovirus exposure and HLA in healthy donors. The study ran its PCR with 60 Vbeta and 13 Jbeta primers. Sequencing was performed with immunoSEQ multiplex PCR; in TCRdb, only in-frame clones are kept and a portion is missing. Of 85,000 to 110,000 clones in the sample, 76% are singletons; the top ten hold approximately 10%. As concerns this clone: The antigen remains undetermined.

The CDR3 is made up of 13 amino acids. With 2 bases removed from V and 4 bases from J, the gap between germline ends came to 11 bases. CDR1 and CDR2 from the germline V gene are GTSNPN and SVGIG (reference sequence). Study observations and caveats: Presence/absence analyses rested on an assumption that sequencing depth was roughly uniform across donors.

The sequence derives from a woman between 18 and 29 years old in good health and CMV-seropositive. This sequence joins TRBV30 and TRBJ1-1; weak D call: TRBD1 (5 bases). Sequencing was performed on PBMCs. CDR3 amino acids: CAWSMAGFTEAFF. The CDR3 nucleotides read TGTGCCTGGAGTATGGCAGGGTTCACTGAAGCTTTCTTT.